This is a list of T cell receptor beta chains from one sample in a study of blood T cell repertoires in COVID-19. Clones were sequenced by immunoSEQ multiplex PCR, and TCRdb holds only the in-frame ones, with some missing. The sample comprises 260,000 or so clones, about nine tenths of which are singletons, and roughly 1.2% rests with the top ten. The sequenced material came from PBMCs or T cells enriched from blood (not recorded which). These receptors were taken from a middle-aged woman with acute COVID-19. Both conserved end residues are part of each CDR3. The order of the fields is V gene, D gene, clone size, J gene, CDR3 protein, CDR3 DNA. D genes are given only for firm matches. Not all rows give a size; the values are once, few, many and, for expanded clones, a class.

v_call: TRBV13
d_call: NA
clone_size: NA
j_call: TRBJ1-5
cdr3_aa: CASSLQGNQPQHF
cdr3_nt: TGTGCCAGCAGCTTGCAGGGAAATCAGCCCCAGCATTTT

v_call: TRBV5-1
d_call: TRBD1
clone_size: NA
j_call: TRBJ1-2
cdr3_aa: CASSSTGTGDYTF
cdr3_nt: TGCGCCAGCAGCTCGACCGGGACAGGGGACTACACCTTC

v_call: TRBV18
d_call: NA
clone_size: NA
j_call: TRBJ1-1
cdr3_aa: CASSPRGRVLRNTEAFF
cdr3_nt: TGTGCCAGCTCACCTAGGGGCCGCGTTCTACGGAACACTGAAGCTTTCTTT

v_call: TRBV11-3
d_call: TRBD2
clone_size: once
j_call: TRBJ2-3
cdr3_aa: CASSSSSGRTDTQYF
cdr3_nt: TGTGCCAGCAGCTCTTCTAGCGGGAGAACAGATACGCAGTATTTT

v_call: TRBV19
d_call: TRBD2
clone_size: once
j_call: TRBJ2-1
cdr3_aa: CASSRTSAQGNEQFF
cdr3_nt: TGTGCCAGTAGCCGGACTAGCGCCCAAGGCAATGAGCAGTTCTTC

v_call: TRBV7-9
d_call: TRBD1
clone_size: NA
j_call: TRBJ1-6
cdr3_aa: CASSSGPVQGPSYNSPLHF
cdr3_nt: TGTGCCAGCAGCTCGGGGCCCGTACAGGGGCCCTCCTATAATTCACCCCTCCACTTT

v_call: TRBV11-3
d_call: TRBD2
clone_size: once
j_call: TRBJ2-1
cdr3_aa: CASSIPGTIYNEQFF
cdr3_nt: TGTGCCAGCTCAATCCCCGGGACTATTTACAATGAGCAGTTCTTC

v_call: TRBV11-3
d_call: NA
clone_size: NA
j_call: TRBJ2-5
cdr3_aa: CASSFGQGARETQYF
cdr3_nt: TGTGCCAGCAGCTTCGGGCAGGGCGCGCGGGAGACCCAGTACTTC

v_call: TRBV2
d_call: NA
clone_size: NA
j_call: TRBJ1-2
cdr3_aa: CASSEKELGGYTF
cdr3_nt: TGTGCCAGCAGTGAAAAGGAGTTGGGTGGCTACACCTTC

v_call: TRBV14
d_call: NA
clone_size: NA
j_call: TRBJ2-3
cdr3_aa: CASSPGVDTQYF
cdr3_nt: TGTGCCAGCAGCCCAGGGGTGGATACGCAGTATTTT

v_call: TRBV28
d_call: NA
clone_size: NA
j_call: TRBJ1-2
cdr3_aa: CASTLGGDYGYTF
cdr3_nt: TGTGCCAGCACCTTAGGGGGGGATTATGGCTACACCTTC

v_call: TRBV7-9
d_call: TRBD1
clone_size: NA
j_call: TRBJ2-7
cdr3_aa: CASSSGQGFNEQYF
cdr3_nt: TGTGCCAGCAGCTCGGGACAGGGCTTTAACGAGCAGTACTTC

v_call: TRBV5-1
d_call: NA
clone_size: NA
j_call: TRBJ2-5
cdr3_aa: CASSIPPASETQYF
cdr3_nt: TGCGCCAGCAGCATCCCCCCAGCGTCGGAGACCCAGTACTTC

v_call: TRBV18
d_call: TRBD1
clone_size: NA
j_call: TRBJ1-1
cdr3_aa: CASSRAGTGGGFTEAFF
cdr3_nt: TGTGCCAGCTCACGAGCCGGGACAGGGGGTGGTTTCACTGAAGCTTTCTTT

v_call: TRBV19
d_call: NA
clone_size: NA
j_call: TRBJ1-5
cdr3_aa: CASSIRAGHNQPQHF
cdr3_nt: TGTGCCAGTAGTATAAGGGCAGGGCACAATCAGCCCCAGCATTTT

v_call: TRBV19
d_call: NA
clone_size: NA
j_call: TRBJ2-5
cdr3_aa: CASSMPPKETQYF
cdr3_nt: TGTGCCAGTAGTATGCCCCCTAAAGAGACCCAGTACTTC

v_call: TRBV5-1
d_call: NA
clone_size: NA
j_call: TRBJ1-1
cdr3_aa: CASSPQGGTEAFF
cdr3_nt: TGCGCCAGCAGCCCACAGGGTGGGACTGAAGCTTTCTTT

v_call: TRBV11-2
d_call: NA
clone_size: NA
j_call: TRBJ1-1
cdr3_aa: CASSTTRQANTEAFF
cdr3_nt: TGTGCCAGCAGCACCACCAGGCAAGCGAACACTGAAGCTTTCTTT

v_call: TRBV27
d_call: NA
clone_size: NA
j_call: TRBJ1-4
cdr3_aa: CASSSGLSPNEKLFF
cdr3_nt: TGTGCCAGCAGTTCCGGACTTTCTCCTAATGAAAAACTGTTTTTT

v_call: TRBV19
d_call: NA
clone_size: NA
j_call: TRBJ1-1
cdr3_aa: CASTAGRAFF
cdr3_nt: TGTGCCAGTACTGCCGGTCGGGCTTTCTTT